The 23 T cell receptor beta chains below all came from one sample that was sequenced in a study of identical twins. MiXCR was run by TCRdb on the 5' RACE reads, yielding one entry per CDR3 protein. This table has about 210,000 distinct CDR3 sequences, about a tenth appearing once. The specimen was memory (CD45RO+) T cells sorted from blood. The receptors shown here come from a young woman in good health.

Only a few counts were recorded for this clonotype. The chain uses TRBV29-1 and TRBJ1-1; D unresolved. Germline CDR1 is SQVTM and CDR2 is ANQGSEA. The CDR3 is 11 residues long. V lost 1 base, J lost 6 bases, and 6 bases lay in between. The CDR3 region is CSVEGHAEAFF. The CDR3 nucleotides are TGCAGCGTTGAAGGCCACGCTGAAGCTTTCTTT.

The genes are TRBV10-3 and TRBJ2-1; D is ambiguous. The CDR3 covers 11 residues. Germline-derived CDR1 and CDR2 are ENHRY and SYGVKD. The ends were cut back, 10 bases at V and 8 bases at J, with 12 bases in the middle. The CDR3: CATGIGDEQFF. The DNA of the CDR3 is TGTGCCACCGGTATTGGGGATGAGCAGTTCTTC.

The sample holds a few counts of this clonotype. This rearrangement joins TRBV11-2 to TRBJ2-1; weak D call: TRBD2 (6 bases). Between the trimmed V and J ends, which lost 4 bases and 4 bases, there was a span of 11 bases. The CDR3 runs 14 residues. Germline V gene lookup returns CDR1 SGHAT and CDR2 FQNNGV. CDR3 residues: CASSSSRGYNEQFF. The DNA for the CDR3 is TGTGCCAGCAGCTCCTCCCGGGGGTACAATGAGCAGTTCTTC.

This clonotype occurred a few times. The chain is built from TRBV2 and TRBJ1-2; D is unresolved. Trimming removed 6 bases at V and 0 bases at J, with 11 bases between. There are 14 residues in the CDR3. Germline V CDR1 and CDR2: SNHLY, FYNNEI. CDR3 sequence reads: CASRNMGTNYGYTF. The CDR3 nucleotides read TGTGCCAGCAGGAATATGGGAACTAACTATGGCTACACCTTC.

The CDR3 spells CASTARGAGQPQHF. For the CDR3, the DNA is TGTGCCAGCACCGCCCGGGGGGCGGGTCAGCCCCAGCATTTT. The chain is built from TRBV12-3 or TRBV12-4 and TRBJ1-5, with D possibly being TRBD1 (6 bases). CDR3 length: 14 amino acids. Trimming removed 7 bases from V and 6 bases from J, with 16 bases in between.

This clonotype was observed a few times. The chain carries TRBV20-1 and TRBJ2-3; D unresolved. Germline loops: CDR1 DFQATT, CDR2 SNEGSKA (reference sequence). The CDR3 has 18 amino acids. Trimming pared 3 bases from V and 2 bases from J, leaving 24 bases between. The DNA of the CDR3 is TGCAGTGCTAGTAGTTACCGGAGCCGGCGGATAAACACAGATACGCAGTATTTT. Amino acid sequence: CSASSYRSRRINTDTQYF.

This sequence joins TRBV5-1 and TRBJ2-7; 9 nucleotides match TRBD2. There are 15 residues in the CDR3. The J segment lost 2 bases and the V segment lost 4 bases, leaving 7 bases of the junction unmatched. CDR1 is SGHRS, CDR2 YFSETQ, per germline. This CDR3 is CASSGLGGRAYEQYF. DNA for the CDR3: TGCGCCAGCAGCGGACTAGGCGGGAGGGCCTACGAGCAGTACTTC.

This chain uses TRBV10-3 with TRBJ2-1; D tentatively reads TRBD1 or TRBD2 (6 bases each). V lost 8 bases and J 4 bases, leaving 15 bases between the germline ends. Germline CDR1 ENHRY, CDR2 SYGVKD. This CDR3 is 14 amino acids long. CDR3 protein: CAISTGAVYNEQFF. The CDR3 DNA is TGTGCCATCTCTACGGGGGCCGTTTACAATGAGCAGTTCTTC.

This clonotype was observed at least ten times. This chain links TRBV27 with TRBJ1-5; 9 bases are shared with TRBD1. V gave up 5 bases and J gave up 6 bases; unmatched junction bases: 8. Per germline, CDR1 MNHEY and CDR2 SMNVEV (reference sequence). This CDR3 comprises 15 residues. CDR3 sequence (DNA): TGTGCCAGCAGTCTACAGGGGGCGCGAACTCAGCCCCAGCATTTT. Residues: CASSLQGARTQPQHF.

This clonotype occurred a few times. The chain is built from TRBV6-1 and TRBJ1-6; no reliable D call. Germline CDR1 reads MNHNS; CDR2 reads SASEGT. Trimming stripped 1 base from V and 11 bases from J, with 9 bases between. The CDR3 is made up of 13 amino acids. CDR3 nucleotide sequence: TGTGCCAGCAGTGAAGTAACCCGGCCACCCCTCCACTTT. Translation gives CASSEVTRPPLHF.

The gene calls are TRBV7-2 and TRBJ2-6; D not resolved. The CDR3 runs 14 residues. V was pared by 3 bases and J by 6 bases, with 9 bases between. CDR1 and CDR2 (germline): SGHTA, FQGNSA. CDR3 sequence (DNA): TGTGCCAGCAGCTTTAAGGGTGAGGCCAACGTCCTGACTTTC. Its translation is CASSFKGEANVLTF.

This clonotype was seen more than once but under ten times. The V call is TRBV9, the J call TRBJ2-5; 7 nucleotides match TRBD1. The CDR3 loop spans 15 amino acids. V trimming: 5 bases; J trimming: 3 bases; junction bases outside the gene matches: 10. Germline CDR1 and CDR2: SGDLS and YYNGEE. The CDR3 DNA sequence: TGTGCCAGCAGTGCCGGGACAGCCATCGAAGAGACCCAGTACTTC. Residues: CASSAGTAIEETQYF.

This clonotype has ten or more counts. The chain links TRBV6-1 to TRBJ1-1, with D perhaps matching TRBD1 (5 bases). This CDR3 region has 16 residues. CDR1 and CDR2 (germline): MNHNS, SASEGT. V was trimmed by 3 bases and J by 4 bases, leaving 18 bases between them. CDR3 residues: CASSDRDRWGGTEAFF. CDR3 coding DNA: TGTGCCAGCAGTGACCGGGACCGGTGGGGTGGCACTGAAGCTTTCTTT.

This clonotype was recorded many times. The V gene is TRBV5-4, the J gene TRBJ2-4; D gene uncertain. Per germline, CDR1 SGHNT and CDR2 YYREEE (reference sequence). Deletions cut 1 base from V and 8 bases from J, with 10 bases between. The CDR3 extends over 13 amino acids. The CDR3 region has the DNA TGTGCCAGCAGCTTGTCCCCGTCTGACATTCAGTACTTC. Its translation: CASSLSPSDIQYF.

This rearrangement joins TRBV7-9 to TRBJ2-7; the D is unclear. V lost 3 bases and J 5 bases, leaving 8 bases between the germline ends. The CDR3 extends over 12 amino acids. Germline V gene sequence: CDR1 SEHNR, CDR2 FQNEAQ (reference sequence). CDR3 amino acids: CASSLLTHEQYF. The CDR3 region has the DNA TGTGCCAGCAGCTTGCTAACCCACGAGCAGTACTTC.

This clonotype was counted only a few times. The V and J genes are TRBV12-3 or TRBV12-4 and TRBJ2-3; perhaps TRBD1 as D (6 bases). The CDR3 is made up of 14 amino acids. V shed 3 bases and J shed 2 bases, with 9 bases lying between them. CDR3 sequence (DNA): TGTGCCAGCAGTTTGCAGGGGTACACAGATACGCAGTATTTT. As protein: CASSLQGYTDTQYF.

The V and J genes are TRBV4-1 and TRBJ2-5; the match to TRBD2 covers 11 bases. CDR1 and CDR2 from the germline V gene are MGHRA and YSYEKL. The CDR3 is made up of 16 amino acids. Trimming cost V 4 bases and J 1 base; bases outside gene matches: 5. The CDR3 reads CASSPGTSGLQETQYF. CDR3 sequence (DNA): TGCGCCAGCAGCCCAGGGACTAGCGGTCTCCAAGAGACCCAGTACTTC.

This clonotype was recorded at least ten times. The chain employs TRBV25-1 and TRBJ2-1; D unclear. Deletions cut 9 bases from V and 3 bases from J, with 12 bases between. Germline CDR1 is MGHDK and CDR2 is SYGVNS. This CDR3 has 13 residues. CDR3 nucleotides: TGTGCCAGTAGTAGCACCGGCTACAATGAGCAGTTCTTC. Its protein is CASSSTGYNEQFF.

The chain couples TRBV7-2 to TRBJ1-1, with no clear D. Germline-derived CDR1 and CDR2 are SGHTA and FQGNSA. CDR3 size: 13 residues. The V and J ends lost 5 bases and 1 base respectively, with 8 bases between them. The CDR3 nucleotides read TGTGCCAGCAGCGTTCAGTCGAACACTGAAGCTTTCTTT. Amino acid sequence: CASSVQSNTEAFF.

This clonotype was observed a handful of times. The chain carries TRBV20-1 and TRBJ1-1, with D hard to call. Germline-derived CDR1 and CDR2 are DFQATT and SNEGSKA (reference sequence). Trimming shortened V by 6 bases and J by 0 bases, and 11 bases separated the two germline ends. The CDR3 loop spans 13 amino acids. DNA for the CDR3: TGCAGTGCCTGCCCAGCCATGAACACTGAAGCTTTCTTT. Translating it yields CSACPAMNTEAFF.

This clonotype occurred a few times. This chain joins TRBV29-1 and TRBJ2-4; 8 nucleotides match TRBD2. From germline, CDR1 is SQVTM and CDR2 ANQGSEA. V lost 5 bases to trimming and J lost 9 bases; unmatched junction nucleotides: 9. This CDR3 has 13 amino acids. The CDR3 region is CSVSSSGTGIQYF. The CDR3 bases are TGCAGCGTTTCTAGTAGCGGGACCGGCATTCAGTACTTC.

This clonotype has just a few counts. This chain links TRBV6-4 with TRBJ1-2; TRBD1 matches 7 bases. The CDR3 length is 13 residues. V was pared by 5 bases and J by 4 bases, with 4 bases of the junction left unmatched. Germline V lookup: CDR1 MRHNA, CDR2 SNTAGT. CDR3 in DNA: TGTGCCAGCAGTTCCGCAGGGGGCTATGGCTACACCTTC. It is translated as CASSSAGGYGYTF.

This clonotype has a count of ten or more. V and J are TRBV27 and TRBJ1-1; D not certain. CDR3 length equals 13 residues. V shed 5 bases and J shed 6 bases, with 13 bases lying between them. CDR1 is MNHEY, CDR2 SMNVEV, per germline (reference sequence). CDR3 nucleotides: TGTGCCAGCAGTATCCTTAATTCCCCTGAAGCTTTCTTT. This encodes CASSILNSPEAFF.